This passage covers 5 T cell receptor beta chains from one sample sequenced in a study of cytomegalovirus exposure and HLA in healthy donors (dated 2017 in TCRdb). The library was prepared using the immunoSEQ multiplex PCR assay. A mixture of 60 forward primers for TCR Vbeta segments and 13 reverse primers for TCR Jbeta segments was used in the multiplex PCR. TCRdb took over this immuneACCESS table, retaining in-frame rearrangements with V and J assigned. Such tables are incomplete; in checked studies, under half of the missing clones stem from an unresolved V gene, and the remainder is unexplained. This sample is represented by roughly 120,000 clones; around 77% of them were singletons. Clones ranked in the top ten supply 4% to 5% of the sample. Sequenced sample: PBMCs. These receptors all stem from a man between 45 and 60 years old in good health and CMV-seropositive.

The V call is TRBV2, the J call TRBJ2-1, with 7 bases aligning to TRBD2. Germline-derived CDR1 and CDR2 are SNHLY and FYNNEI. With V trimmed by 6 bases and J by 7 bases, 6 bases remained unmatched. CDR3 length equals 13 residues. The CDR3 loop reads CASSASGGNEQFF. CDR3 DNA sequence: TGTGCCAGCAGCGCGTCGGGGGGTAATGAGCAGTTCTTC.

The chain combines TRBV7-9 with TRBJ1-2; 11 bases agree with TRBD1. Germline V gene data show CDR1 as SEHNR and CDR2 as FQNEAQ (reference sequence). CDR3 size: 15 residues. The trim removed 5 bases at V and 6 bases at J, leaving 8 bases unmatched. The CDR3 nucleotides read TGTGCCAGCAGCCGCCTAGGACAGGGGGCAGATGGCTACACCTTC. This encodes CASSRLGQGADGYTF.

This clone showed up just a few times. This chain connects TRBV5-1 to TRBJ1-4; D might be TRBD1 (5 bases). V was clipped by 4 bases and J by 8 bases, with 18 bases between them. In germline, CDR1 is SGHRS, CDR2 YFSETQ. This CDR3 is built from 15 residues. The CDR3 loop reads CASSPNAGKDEKLFF. The CDR3 DNA reads as TGCGCCAGCAGCCCCAACGCAGGGAAAGACGAAAAACTGTTTTTT.

The V call is TRBV30, the J call TRBJ1-6; 11 nucleotides match TRBD1. The V and J ends lost 5 bases and 0 bases, in that order; junction bases with no gene match: 3. Germline values: CDR1 GTSNPN, CDR2 SVGIG (reference sequence). This CDR3 contains 16 residues. CDR3: CAWGTGGSSYNSPLHF. In nucleotides, the CDR3 is TGTGCCTGGGGGACAGGGGGTAGCTCCTATAATTCACCCCTCCACTTT. Based on the CDR3 plus reference TRBV30 and TRBJ1-6, the full variable domain is SQTIHQWPATLVQPVGSPLSLECTVEGTSNPNLYWYRQAAGRGLQLLFYSVGIGQISSEVPQNLSASRPQDRQFILSSKKLLLSDSGFYLCAWGTGGSSYNSPLHFGNGTRLTVT.

The chain has TRBV5-4 and TRBJ1-6, with TRBD1 identical over 7 bases. Germline CDR1 reads SGHNT; CDR2 reads YYREEE (reference sequence). CDR3 size: 15 residues. After removal of 7 bases from V and 7 bases from J, the junction contained 11 bases not matched to a gene. The CDR3 reads CASSRGDSGNSPLHF. The CDR3 DNA follows: TGTGCCAGCTCCAGGGGGGACAGTGGCAATTCACCCCTCCACTTT.